The rows below give T cell receptor beta chains drawn from one sample of a study of cytomegalovirus exposure and HLA in healthy donors. TCRdb keeps only in-frame clones here, not all; method: immunoSEQ multiplex PCR. The table shows 150,000 or so clones, with 70% to 90% occurring only once. Sequenced input: PBMCs. The receptors come from a human donor in good health. CDR3s include the opening cysteine and the closing phenylalanine or tryptophan. Fields, in order: D gene, V gene, J gene, clone size, CDR3 DNA, CDR3 protein. The D gene is left open where the match is weak. Not all rows give a size; the values are once, few, many and, for expanded clones, a class.

>TRBD1|TRBV7-2|TRBJ2-7|NA
TGTGCCAGCAGAGTGACAGGGGGCGGCGAGCAGTACTTC
CASRVTGGGEQYF
>TRBD2|TRBV30|TRBJ2-3|NA
TGTGCCTGGAGTGTATCTAGCGGACGCACAGATACGCAGTATTTT
CAWSVSSGRTDTQYF
>NA|TRBV4-1|TRBJ2-1|NA
TGCGCCAGCAGCCAAGGACTAGGGGGCGGAGGCAATGAGCAGTTCTTC
CASSQGLGGGGNEQFF
>NA|TRBV7-8|TRBJ1-1|NA
TGTGCCAGCAGCTTAGCCCGCCGGGACACTGAAGCTTTCTTT
CASSLARRDTEAFF
>NA|TRBV29-1|TRBJ2-3|NA
TGCAGCGTAGGAGGGGCTAACACAGATACGCAGTATTTT
CSVGGANTDTQYF
>TRBD1|TRBV6-4|TRBJ1-2|NA
TGTGCCAGCCGAGGGACAGGCGGTGGCTACACCTTC
CASRGTGGGYTF
>TRBD2|TRBV11-2|TRBJ2-1|once
TGTGCCAGCAGCCCACCTACGGGACTACAAAACAATGAGCAGTTCTTC
CASSPPTGLQNNEQFF
>NA|TRBV19|TRBJ1-2|NA
TGTGCCAGTAGTTCCAGGACAGAGTTTATATATGGCTACACCTTC
CASSSRTEFIYGYTF
>TRBD1|TRBV4-1|TRBJ1-2|NA
TGCGCCAGCAGCCAGCCGGGACAGGGCCGTGGCTACACCTTC
CASSQPGQGRGYTF
>NA|TRBV30|TRBJ1-1|NA
TGTGCGGGAGGTGGGGACACTGAAGCTTTCTTT
CAGGGDTEAFF
>NA|TRBV5-1|TRBJ2-7|NA
TGCGCCAGCAGCCTACACGAGGGAGGAGCCTACGAGCAGTACTTC
CASSLHEGGAYEQYF
>TRBD1|TRBV18|TRBJ1-5|few
TGTGCCAGCTCTTCGACAGGGGGTAGCAATCAGCCCCAGCATTTT
CASSSTGGSNQPQHF
>NA|TRBV27|TRBJ2-5|NA
TGTGCCAGCAGTCCTCCCGAGACCCAGTACTTC
CASSPPETQYF
>NA|TRBV27|TRBJ1-6|NA
TGTGCCAGCAGTTCCACAGGGCGGGTTGAAGGAGCTTCACCCCTCCACTTT
CASSSTGRVEGASPLHF
>TRBD1|TRBV18|TRBJ1-3|NA
TGTGCCAGCTCACCACCGAACAGGGGATTTGGTGGAAACACCATATATTTT
CASSPPNRGFGGNTIYF
>TRBD1|TRBV7-2|TRBJ1-1|once
TGTGCCAGCAGCCCGAGGGGGCGACGCACTGAAGCTTTCTTT
CASSPRGRRTEAFF
>NA|TRBV28|TRBJ1-5|NA
TGTGCCAGCAGGGGGCCTAATCAGCCCCAGCATTTT
CASRGPNQPQHF
>TRBD1|TRBV19|TRBJ1-1|NA
TGTGCCAGTAGTGCGCGGACAGGCGGAGCTGAAGCTTTCTTT
CASSARTGGAEAFF
>NA|TRBV5-4|TRBJ2-5|NA
TGTGCCAGCAGCTTGGGCACAGGGTTGTTGGAGACCCAGTACTTC
CASSLGTGLLETQYF
>NA|TRBV4-1|TRBJ2-2|NA
TGCGCCAGCAGCCAATCACTAGCTCCCGGGGAGCTGTTTTTT
CASSQSLAPGELFF
>NA|TRBV7-7|TRBJ2-3|once
TGTGCTAGCAGCTTAAGGTTCGCGGGGGCCCTTAATACGCAGTATTTT
CASSLRFAGALNTQYF
>NA|TRBV6-5|TRBJ2-7|NA
TGTGCCAGCAGTTATCAGGCTTTAGCCTACGAGCAGTACTTC
CASSYQALAYEQYF
>NA|TRBV5-1|TRBJ1-2|NA
TGCGCCAGTAAAACAGGGTACTCACGGGACTATGGCTACACCTTC
CASKTGYSRDYGYTF
>NA|TRBV1|TRBJ2-3|NA
TGCACCAGCAGCCAAGATATTAGCGGGAGGGCTTGGGATACGCAGTATTTT
CTSSQDISGRAWDTQYF
>NA|TRBV19|TRBJ2-1|NA
TGTGCCAGTAGTATCCCTCGGGACTACAATGAGCAGTTCTTC
CASSIPRDYNEQFF
>TRBD2|TRBV11-2|TRBJ2-7|NA
TGTGCCAGCAGCTTAGACCTACTAGCGTTCCCCTACGAGCAGTACTTC
CASSLDLLAFPYEQYF
>NA|TRBV29-1|TRBJ2-5|NA
TGCAGCGTCGACGGTACAGAAGAGACCCAGTACTTC
CSVDGTEETQYF
>NA|TRBV19|TRBJ1-2|NA
TGTGCCAGTAGTATGAGAAGGGGACTGGAGGGCTACACCTTC
CASSMRRGLEGYTF
>NA|TRBV30|TRBJ2-6|NA
TGTGCCTGGAGTGTAACTGGCTCTGGGGCCAACGTCCTGACTTTC
CAWSVTGSGANVLTF
>TRBD2|TRBV4-1|TRBJ2-1|NA
TGCGCCAGCAGACAAGTGGGACTAGCGGGAGGGCCGAGCTCCTACAATGAGCAGTTCTTC
CASRQVGLAGGPSSYNEQFF
>TRBD1|TRBV12-5|TRBJ1-1|NA
TGTGCTAGTGGTTTGGCTACCGGGACAGGGGCGAACACTGAAGCTTTCTTT
CASGLATGTGANTEAFF
>TRBD1|TRBV7-6|TRBJ2-5|NA
TGTGCCAGCAGCCGGGGACAGATACAAGAGACCCAGTACTTC
CASSRGQIQETQYF
>NA|TRBV7-6|TRBJ2-2|NA
TGTGCCAGCAGCTTAGTCGGTGACACCGGGGAGCTGTTTTTT
CASSLVGDTGELFF
>TRBD1|TRBV4-3|TRBJ1-4|NA
TGCGCCAGCAGCCAAGAGGACAGGGTCTCTGAAAAACTGTTTTTT
CASSQEDRVSEKLFF
>TRBD1|TRBV11-2|TRBJ2-7|NA
TGTGCCAGCAGCTTCTCCGGGACAGGGGAGAGTGAGCAGTACTTC
CASSFSGTGESEQYF
>TRBD1|TRBV6-1|TRBJ2-3|NA
TGTGCCAGCAGAGGACGACAGGGTGTCCCAGATACGCAGTATTTT
CASRGRQGVPDTQYF
>NA|TRBV5-5|TRBJ2-3|NA
TGTGCCAGCACCACACCGACGGGGGGCACAGATACGCAGTATTTT
CASTTPTGGTDTQYF
>TRBD1|TRBV9|TRBJ1-1|NA
TGTGCCAGCAGCTACGGACAGGACACTGAAGCTTTCTTT
CASSYGQDTEAFF
>NA|TRBV2|TRBJ1-2|NA
TGTGCCAGCAGTGAAAACAGAAGCTATGGCTACACCTTC
CASSENRSYGYTF
>TRBD2|TRBV11-3|TRBJ2-1|NA
TGTGCCAGCAGCTCTGGACTAGCGGGGGCGAAATACAATGAGCAGTTCTTC
CASSSGLAGAKYNEQFF
>NA|TRBV5-1|TRBJ1-4|NA
TGCGCCAGCAGCTTGGGGATGGGGGGGAATGAAAAACTGTTTTTT
CASSLGMGGNEKLFF
>NA|TRBV28|TRBJ2-7|NA
TGTGCCATCTCGCTCCAGGGCCACGAGCAGTACTTC
CAISLQGHEQYF
>NA|TRBV10-3|TRBJ1-2|once
TGTGCCATCAGTGAGTTGTACAGGTTCCCTAACTATGGCTACACCTTC
CAISELYRFPNYGYTF
>NA|TRBV6-6|TRBJ1-1|NA
TGTGCCAGCAGTTACAGCCAGCGCAACACTGAAGCTTTCTTT
CASSYSQRNTEAFF
>NA|TRBV27|TRBJ2-1|NA
TGTGCCAGCAGTCTTAGCGGCAATGAGCAGTTCTTC
CASSLSGNEQFF
>NA|TRBV19|TRBJ1-1|NA
TGTGCCAGTAACACGGGGGGGTCTGTCGGCACTGAAGCTTTCTTT
CASNTGGSVGTEAFF
>TRBD1|TRBV5-6|TRBJ2-1|NA
TGTGCCAGCAGCGATGGGACAGGGTCAGTTGAGCAGTTCTTC
CASSDGTGSVEQFF
>NA|TRBV9|TRBJ1-2|NA
TGTGCCAGCAGCGAGTTAGACAATAACTATGGCTACACCTTC
CASSELDNNYGYTF